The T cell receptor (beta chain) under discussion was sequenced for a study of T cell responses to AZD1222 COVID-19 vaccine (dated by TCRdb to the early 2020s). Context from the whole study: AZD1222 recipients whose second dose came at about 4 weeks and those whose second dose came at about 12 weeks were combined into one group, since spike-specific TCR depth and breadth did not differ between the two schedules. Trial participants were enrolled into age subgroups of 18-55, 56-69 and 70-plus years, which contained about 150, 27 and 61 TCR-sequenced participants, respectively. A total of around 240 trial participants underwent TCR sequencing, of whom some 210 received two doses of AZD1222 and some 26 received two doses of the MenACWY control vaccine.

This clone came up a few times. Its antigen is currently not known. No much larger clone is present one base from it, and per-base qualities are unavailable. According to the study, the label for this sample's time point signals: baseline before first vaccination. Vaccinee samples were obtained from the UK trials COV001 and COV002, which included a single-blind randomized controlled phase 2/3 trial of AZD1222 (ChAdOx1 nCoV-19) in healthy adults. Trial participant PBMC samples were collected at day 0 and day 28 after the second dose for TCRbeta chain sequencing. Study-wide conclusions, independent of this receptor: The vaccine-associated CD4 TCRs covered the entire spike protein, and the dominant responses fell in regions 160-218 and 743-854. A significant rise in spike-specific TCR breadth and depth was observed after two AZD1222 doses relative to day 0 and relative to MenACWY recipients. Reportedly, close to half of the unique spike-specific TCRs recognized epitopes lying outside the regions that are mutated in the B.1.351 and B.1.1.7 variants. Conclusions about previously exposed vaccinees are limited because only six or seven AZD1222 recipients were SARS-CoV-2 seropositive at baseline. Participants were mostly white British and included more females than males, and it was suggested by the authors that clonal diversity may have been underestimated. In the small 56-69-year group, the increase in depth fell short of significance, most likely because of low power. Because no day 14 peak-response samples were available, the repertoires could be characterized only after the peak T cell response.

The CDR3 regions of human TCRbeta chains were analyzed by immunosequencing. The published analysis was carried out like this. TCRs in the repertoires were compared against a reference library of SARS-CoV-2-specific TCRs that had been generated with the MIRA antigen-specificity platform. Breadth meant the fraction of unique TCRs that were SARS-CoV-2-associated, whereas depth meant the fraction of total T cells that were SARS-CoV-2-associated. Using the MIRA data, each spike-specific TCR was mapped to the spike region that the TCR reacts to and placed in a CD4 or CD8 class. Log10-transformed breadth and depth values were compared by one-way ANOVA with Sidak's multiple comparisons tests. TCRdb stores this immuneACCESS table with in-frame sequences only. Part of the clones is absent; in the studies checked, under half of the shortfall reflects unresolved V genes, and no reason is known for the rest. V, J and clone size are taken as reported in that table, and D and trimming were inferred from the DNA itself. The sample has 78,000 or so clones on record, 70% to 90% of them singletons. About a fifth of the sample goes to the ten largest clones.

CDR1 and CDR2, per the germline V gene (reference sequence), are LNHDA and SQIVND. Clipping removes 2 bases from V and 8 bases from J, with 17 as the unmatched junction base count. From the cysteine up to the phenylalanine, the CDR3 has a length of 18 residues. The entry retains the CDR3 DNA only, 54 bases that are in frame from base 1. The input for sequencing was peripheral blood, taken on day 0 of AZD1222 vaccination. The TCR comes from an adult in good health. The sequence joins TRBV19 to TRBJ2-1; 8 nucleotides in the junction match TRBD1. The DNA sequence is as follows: TGTGCCAGTAGTATATTCGTGGGTGGACAGGGAGGCATCCATGAGCAGTTCTTC. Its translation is CASSIFVGGQGGIHEQFF.